This T cell receptor beta chain was observed in a study of OX40 agonist ivuxolimab in advanced cancers. Across the whole study: A partial response was reached by three patients: one with hepatocellular carcinoma and two with cutaneous melanoma. Whole-study findings and limits: The study found among the lowest clonal expansion in partial responders at 0.1-3.0 mg/kg. Expanded clones were, on average, more numerous in CD8+ T cells than in CD4+.

At baseline, cycle 4 day 1, and cycle 7 day 1, blood was sampled. The germline V and J ends were trimmed by 4 bases and 0 bases, with 19 bases remaining between them. Germline values: CDR1 SGHRS, CDR2 YFSETQ. The CDR3 is 18 amino acids. Clones were sequenced by immunoSEQ multiplex PCR, and TCRdb holds only the in-frame ones, with some missing. The sample records 70,000 to 90,000 clones, over 75% being singletons. As for this clone: What it binds is not known.

The source material was CD4+ or CD8+ T cells sorted from blood, sampled in a trial of the OX40 agonist ivuxolimab. This receptor was taken from an adult with an advanced solid tumor such as melanoma, head and neck, liver or kidney cancer. The V gene is TRBV5-1, the J gene TRBJ2-2, with D perhaps matching TRBD1 (5 bases). CDR3 protein: CASSQDGRAETNTGELFF. The CDR3 DNA follows: TGCGCCAGCAGCCAGGACGGCAGGGCCGAGACGAACACCGGGGAGCTGTTTTTT.